Included here is one T cell receptor beta chain sequence, with context. Its antigen is still unknown. The record has no base qualities; no much larger clone is one base away. Taken from cysteine to phenylalanine, the CDR3 has 17 residues. The DNA shown is the 51-base CDR3, in frame from base 1. V is clipped by 0 bases and J by 0 bases, and the sequence between their germline boundaries is 15 bases long. Per the germline V gene (reference sequence), SEHNR is the CDR1 and FQNEAQ is the CDR2. Sequencing relied on an Illumina HiSeq 1500. TCRdb reprocessing: public reads trimmed at Q25 with fastp, clones called with MiXCR, in-frame beta chains kept. Rows merge per CDR3 protein into single entries with the most common DNA and genes. A total of 750,000 to 950,000 distinct CDR3 sequences appear in this sample, roughly 29% of them only once. The ten largest account for about 12% of the sample. The data derive from a study of T cell repertoires in cytomegalovirus infection (dated by TCRdb to about 2019). About the investigation overall: The peptide stimulations were aimed at well-studied HLA-B-restricted epitopes as well as recently identified HLA-C-restricted CMV epitopes, whose presentation resists viral immunomodulation. The HLA type of each donor mattered for the analysis, because public TCR beta signatures pointed to carriage of CMV infection along with the matching HLA type. The investigation overall reported the following: In both this cohort and an independent roughly 350-donor cohort, the cumulative frequency of public TCR beta family members distinguished carriers of CMV infection plus the relevant HLA type. The ex vivo response was dominated by HLA-C-restricted CMV-specific TCR beta clonotypes, which also provided the single most frequent clonotype in two of eight donors.

The sample's treatment or condition label is to be understood as: in vitro stimulation with specific CMV peptide epitopes to enrich CMV-specific T cells. Recombination joined TRBV7-9 with TRBJ2-7; 6 matching bases give a weak D call of TRBD1. The TCR was taken from a human donor in good health (CMV status not recorded). Some clones in this sample may be carry-over from other donors' samples. Here the sequenced sample was cultured CD8+ T cells from PBMCs, taken from culture after CMV antigen stimulation. The DNA sequence is TGTGCCAGCAGCTTAGCGGGCCAAGGACAGAACTCCTACGAGCAGTACTTC. Its protein product is CASSLAGQGQNSYEQYF. Beyond the CDR3, the reference TRBV7-9 and TRBJ2-7 genes provide the residues; the full variable domain reads: DTGVSQNPRHKITKRGQNVTFRCDPISEHNRLYWYRQTLGQGPEFLTYFQNEAQLEKSRLLSDRFSAERPKGSFSTLEIQRTEQGDSAMYLCASSLAGQGQNSYEQYFGPGTRLTVT.